Listed below are T cell receptor beta chains from one sample, sequenced in a study of blood T cell repertoires in COVID-19. Method: immunoSEQ multiplex PCR; TCRdb's copy keeps in-frame clones and lacks some. The table records about 90,000 clones, 89% of them present only once. The sequencing input was peripheral blood. The receptors here all came from a woman in her 70s with acute or convalescent COVID-19. Both conserved end residues are trimmed from each CDR3. D genes are given only for firm matches. Clone size is stated in some rows and not others, as once, few, many or a class when expanded.

V	J	length	size	D	CDR3
TRBV3-1/TRBV3-2	TRBJ1-2	13	-	TRBD1	ASSQNPGTVYGYT
TRBV5-6	TRBJ2-2	15	once	TRBD1	ASSARTGWRDTGELF
TRBV18	TRBJ2-7	14	-	TRBD1	ASSPLGTGASYEQY
TRBV5-4	TRBJ2-5	13	-	TRBD1	ASSLTGGLGETQY
TRBV6-5	TRBJ1-2	13	-	TRBD1	ASSRKTGAERGYT
TRBV4-1	TRBJ2-1	12	-	-	ASSQAGSRNEQF
TRBV19	TRBJ2-3	13	-	TRBD2	ASSISGGLGGTQY
TRBV20-1	TRBJ1-2	8	-	-	SVLLYGYT
TRBV29-1	TRBJ2-3	12	-	-	SVVRGTSTDTQY
TRBV19	TRBJ2-7	11	-	TRBD2	ASSTSGSYEQY
TRBV14	TRBJ1-3	12	-	-	ASSQTVGLNTIY
TRBV18	TRBJ2-5	11	-	-	ASSPRYQETQY
TRBV29-1	TRBJ1-2	11	-	-	SVPTAFNYGYT
TRBV29-1	TRBJ2-2	13	-	TRBD1	SVSRQGMNTGELF
TRBV5-4	TRBJ2-5	12	-	-	ASSLGLTQETQY
TRBV2	TRBJ1-2	13	-	-	ASSERQASNYGYT
TRBV28	TRBJ1-5	13	few	-	ASSFPGPSNQPQH
TRBV5-1	TRBJ1-1	14	-	TRBD1	ASSYQPTGSGTEAF
TRBV7-9	TRBJ2-1	16	-	TRBD2	ASSRIERSGSAYNEQF
TRBV30	TRBJ1-1	10	-	-	AWRDRSGEAF
TRBV12-2	TRBJ1-1	12	few	-	ASRFSGGFTEAF